This T cell receptor (beta chain) was profiled in a study of T cells in Graves' hyperthyroidism and ophthalmopathy. This clonotype was found many times. The germline V gene encodes CDR1 SGHNT and CDR2 YENEEA. The CDR3 consists of 20 residues. Trimming removed 1 base from V and 2 bases from J; junction bases left unmatched: 10. There were TCR beta CDR3 regions amplified from RNA transcripts. TCR CDR3 underwent first-round RT-PCR with the HTBI primer set. Via MiXCR, TCRdb re-called the multiplex PCR reads, giving one row per CDR3 protein. Of 300,000 to 400,000 distinct CDR3 sequences in the sample, roughly 13% were seen once.

The chain links TRBV11-3 to TRBJ2-1, with 14 bases aligning to TRBD2. Sequenced material: blood. The sequence was collected from a woman aged 18-35 years with Graves' hyperthyroidism. The CDR3 sequence: CASSLAPGLAGVGAYNEQFF. The CDR3 region has the DNA TGTGCCAGCAGCTTAGCACCGGGACTAGCGGGAGTGGGGGCCTACAATGAGCAGTTCTTC. The whole variable domain, remainder taken from reference TRBV11-3 and TRBJ2-1, is EAGVVQSPRYKIIEKKQPVAFWCNPISGHNTLYWYLQNLGQGPELLIRYENEEAVDDSQLPKDRFSAERLKGVDSTLKIQPAELGDSAVYLCASSLAPGLAGVGAYNEQFFGPGTRLTVL.